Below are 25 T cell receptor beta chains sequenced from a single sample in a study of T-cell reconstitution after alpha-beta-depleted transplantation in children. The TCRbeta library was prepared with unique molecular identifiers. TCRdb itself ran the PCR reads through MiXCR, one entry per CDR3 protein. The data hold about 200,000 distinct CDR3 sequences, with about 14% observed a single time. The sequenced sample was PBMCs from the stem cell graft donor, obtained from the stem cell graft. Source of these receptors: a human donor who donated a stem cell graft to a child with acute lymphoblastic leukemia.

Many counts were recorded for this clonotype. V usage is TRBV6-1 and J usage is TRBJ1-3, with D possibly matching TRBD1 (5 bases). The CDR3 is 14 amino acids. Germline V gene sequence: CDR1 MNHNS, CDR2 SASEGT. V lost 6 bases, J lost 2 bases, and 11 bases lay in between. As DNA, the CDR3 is TGTGCCAGCAGCCTTGGACACACTGGAAACACCATATATTTT. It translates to CASSLGHTGNTIYF.

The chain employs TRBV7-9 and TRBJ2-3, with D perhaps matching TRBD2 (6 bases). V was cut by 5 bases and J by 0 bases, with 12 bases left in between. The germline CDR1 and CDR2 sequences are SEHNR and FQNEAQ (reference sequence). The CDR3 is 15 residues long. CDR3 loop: CASSKPGASTDTQYF. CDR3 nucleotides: TGTGCCAGCAGCAAACCGGGAGCCAGCACAGATACGCAGTATTTT.

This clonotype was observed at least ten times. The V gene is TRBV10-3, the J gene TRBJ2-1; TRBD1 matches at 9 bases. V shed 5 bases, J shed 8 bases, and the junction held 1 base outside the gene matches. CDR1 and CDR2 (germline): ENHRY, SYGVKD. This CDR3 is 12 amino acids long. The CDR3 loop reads CAISRQGDEQFF. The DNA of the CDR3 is TGTGCCATCAGTCGACAGGGGGATGAGCAGTTCTTC.

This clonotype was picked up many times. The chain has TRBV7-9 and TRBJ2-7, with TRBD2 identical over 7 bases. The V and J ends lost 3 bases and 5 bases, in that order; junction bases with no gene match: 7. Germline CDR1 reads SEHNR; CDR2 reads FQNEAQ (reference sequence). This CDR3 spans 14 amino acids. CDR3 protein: CASSLGGGPDEQYF. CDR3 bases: TGTGCCAGCAGCTTGGGGGGAGGGCCTGACGAGCAGTACTTC.

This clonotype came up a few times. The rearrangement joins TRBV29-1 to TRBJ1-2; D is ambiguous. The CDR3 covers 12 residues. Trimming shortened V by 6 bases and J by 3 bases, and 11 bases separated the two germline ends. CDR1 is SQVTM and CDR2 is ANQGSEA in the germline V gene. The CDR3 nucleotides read TGCAGCGTAGCGGCGGTAGACTATGGCTACACCTTC. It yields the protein CSVAAVDYGYTF.

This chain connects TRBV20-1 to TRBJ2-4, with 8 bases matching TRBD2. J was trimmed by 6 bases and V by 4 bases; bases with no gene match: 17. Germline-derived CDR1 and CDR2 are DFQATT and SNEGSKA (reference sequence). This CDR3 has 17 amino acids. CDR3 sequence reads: CSATPGLTSRGGNIQYF. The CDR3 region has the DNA TGCAGTGCTACCCCGGGACTCACCTCACGGGGGGGAAACATTCAGTACTTC.

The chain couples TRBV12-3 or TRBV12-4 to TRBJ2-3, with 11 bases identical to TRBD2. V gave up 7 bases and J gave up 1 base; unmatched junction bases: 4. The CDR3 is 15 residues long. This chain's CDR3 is CASNPLAGGTDTQYF. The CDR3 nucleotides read TGTGCCAGCAATCCACTAGCGGGAGGCACAGATACGCAGTATTTT.

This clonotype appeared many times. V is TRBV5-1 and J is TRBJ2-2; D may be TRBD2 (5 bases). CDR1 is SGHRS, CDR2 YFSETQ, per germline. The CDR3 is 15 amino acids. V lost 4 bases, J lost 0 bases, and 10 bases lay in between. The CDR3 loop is CASSPSTPNTGELFF. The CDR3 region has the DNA TGCGCCAGCAGCCCTAGCACCCCGAACACCGGGGAGCTGTTTTTT.

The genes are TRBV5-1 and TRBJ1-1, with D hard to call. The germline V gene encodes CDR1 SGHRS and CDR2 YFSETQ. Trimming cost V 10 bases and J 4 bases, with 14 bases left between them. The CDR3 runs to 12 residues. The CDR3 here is CAHDRRATEAFF. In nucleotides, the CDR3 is TGCGCCCACGATCGGCGGGCCACTGAAGCTTTCTTT.

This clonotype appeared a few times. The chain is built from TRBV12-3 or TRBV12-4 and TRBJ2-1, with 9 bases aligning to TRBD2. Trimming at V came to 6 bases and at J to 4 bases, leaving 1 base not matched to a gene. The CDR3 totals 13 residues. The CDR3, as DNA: TGTGCCAGCAGAACTAGCGGGTACAATGAGCAGTTCTTC. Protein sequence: CASRTSGYNEQFF.

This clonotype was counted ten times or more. As DNA, the CDR3 is TGCGCCAGCAGCCCCCGGGGCAGGGGGGACACCGGGGAGCTGTTTTTT. Protein sequence: CASSPRGRGDTGELFF. This chain uses TRBV5-1 with TRBJ2-2; D perhaps matches TRBD1 (7 bases). There are 16 residues in the CDR3. Trimming removed 4 bases from V and 3 bases from J, with 16 bases in between. Germline assignment: CDR1 SGHRS and CDR2 YFSETQ.

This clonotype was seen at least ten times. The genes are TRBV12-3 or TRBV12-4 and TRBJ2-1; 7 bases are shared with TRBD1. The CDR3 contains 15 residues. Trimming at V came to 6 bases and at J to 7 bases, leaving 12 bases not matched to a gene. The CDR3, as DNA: TGTGCCAGCAGCTCGACGACAGGGTCTGGGAATGAGCAGTTCTTC. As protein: CASSSTTGSGNEQFF.

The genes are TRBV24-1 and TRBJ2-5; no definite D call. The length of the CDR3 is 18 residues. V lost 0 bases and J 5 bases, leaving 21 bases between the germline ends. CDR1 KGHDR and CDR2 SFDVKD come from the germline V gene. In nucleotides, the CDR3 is TGTGCCACCAGTGATTTGCCCCTCGCAGGTATAGTCGAGGAGACCCAGTACTTC. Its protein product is CATSDLPLAGIVEETQYF.

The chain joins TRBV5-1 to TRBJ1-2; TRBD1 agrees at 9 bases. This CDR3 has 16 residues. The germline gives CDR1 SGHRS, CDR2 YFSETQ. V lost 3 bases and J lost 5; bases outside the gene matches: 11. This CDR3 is CASSSRTGASLYGYTF. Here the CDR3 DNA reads TGCGCCAGCAGCTCTAGGACAGGGGCAAGTTTGTATGGCTACACCTTC. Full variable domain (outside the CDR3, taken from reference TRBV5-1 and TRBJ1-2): KAGVTQTPRYLIKTRGQQVTLSCSPISGHRSVSWYQQTPGQGLQFLFEYFSETQRNKGNFPGRFSGRQFSNSRSEMNVSTLELGDSALYLCASSSRTGASLYGYTFGSGTRLTVV.

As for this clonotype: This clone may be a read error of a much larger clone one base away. DNA for the CDR3: TGTGCCAGCAGCCGGGAGGACAGGGGTGAAGAGAGCCAGTACTTC. Encoded protein: CASSREDRGEESQYF. The V and J genes are TRBV4-2 and TRBJ2-5; TRBD1 agrees at 9 bases. Germline assignment: CDR1 LGHNA and CDR2 YNFKEQ. This CDR3 comprises 15 residues.

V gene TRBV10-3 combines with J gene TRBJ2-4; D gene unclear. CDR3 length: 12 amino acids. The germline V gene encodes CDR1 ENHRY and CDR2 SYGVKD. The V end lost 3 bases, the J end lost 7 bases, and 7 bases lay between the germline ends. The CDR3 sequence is CAISDNSNIQYF. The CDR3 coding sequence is TGTGCCATCAGTGACAACAGTAACATTCAGTACTTC.

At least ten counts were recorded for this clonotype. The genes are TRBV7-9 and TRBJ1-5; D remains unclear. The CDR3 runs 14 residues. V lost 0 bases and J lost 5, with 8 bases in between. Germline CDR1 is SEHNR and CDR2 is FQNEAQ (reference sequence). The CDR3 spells CASSLAADHQPQHF. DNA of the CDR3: TGTGCCAGCAGCTTAGCGGCAGATCATCAGCCCCAGCATTTT.

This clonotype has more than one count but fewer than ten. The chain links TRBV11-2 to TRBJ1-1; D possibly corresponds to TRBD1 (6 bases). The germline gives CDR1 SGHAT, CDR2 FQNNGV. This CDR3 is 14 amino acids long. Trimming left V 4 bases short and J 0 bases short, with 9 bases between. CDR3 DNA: TGTGCCAGCAGCTCGGACAGATTGAACACTGAAGCTTTCTTT. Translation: CASSSDRLNTEAFF. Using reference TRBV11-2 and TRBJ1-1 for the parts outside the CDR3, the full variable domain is EAGVAQSPRYKIIEKRQSVAFWCNPISGHATLYWYQQILGQGPKLLIQFQNNGVVDDSQLPKDRFSAERLKGVDSTLKIQPAKLEDSAVYLCASSSDRLNTEAFFGQGTRLTVV.

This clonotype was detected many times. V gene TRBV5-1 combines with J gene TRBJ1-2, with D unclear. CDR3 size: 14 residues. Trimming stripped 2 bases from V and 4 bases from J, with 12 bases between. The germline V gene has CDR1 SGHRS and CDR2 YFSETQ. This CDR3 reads CASSFTGDGYGYTF. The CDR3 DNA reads TGCGCCAGCAGCTTTACGGGTGATGGCTATGGCTACACCTTC. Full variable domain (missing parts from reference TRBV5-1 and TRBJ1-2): KAGVTQTPRYLIKTRGQQVTLSCSPISGHRSVSWYQQTPGQGLQFLFEYFSETQRNKGNFPGRFSGRQFSNSRSEMNVSTLELGDSALYLCASSFTGDGYGYTFGSGTRLTVV.

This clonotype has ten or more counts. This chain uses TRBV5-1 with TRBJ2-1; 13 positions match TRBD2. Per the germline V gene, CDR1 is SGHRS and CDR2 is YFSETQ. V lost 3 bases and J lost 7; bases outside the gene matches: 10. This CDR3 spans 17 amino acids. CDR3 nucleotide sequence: TGCGCCAGCAGCTCCCGAGGACTAGCGGGAGTTGTAAATGAGCAGTTCTTC. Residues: CASSSRGLAGVVNEQFF.

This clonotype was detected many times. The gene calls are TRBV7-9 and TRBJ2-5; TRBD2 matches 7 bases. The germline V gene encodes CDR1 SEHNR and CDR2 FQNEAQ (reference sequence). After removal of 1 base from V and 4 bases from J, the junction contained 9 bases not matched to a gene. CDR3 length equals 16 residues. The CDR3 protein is CASSLGEGTIGETQYF. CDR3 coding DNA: TGTGCCAGCAGCTTAGGGGAGGGTACGATTGGAGAGACCCAGTACTTC.

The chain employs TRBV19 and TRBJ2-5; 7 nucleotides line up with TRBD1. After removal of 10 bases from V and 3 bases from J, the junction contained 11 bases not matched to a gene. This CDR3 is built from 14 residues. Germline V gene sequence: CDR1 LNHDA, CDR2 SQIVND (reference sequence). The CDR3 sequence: CATSDRVSEETQYF. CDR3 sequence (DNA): TGTGCCACCTCCGACAGGGTCTCTGAAGAGACCCAGTACTTC.

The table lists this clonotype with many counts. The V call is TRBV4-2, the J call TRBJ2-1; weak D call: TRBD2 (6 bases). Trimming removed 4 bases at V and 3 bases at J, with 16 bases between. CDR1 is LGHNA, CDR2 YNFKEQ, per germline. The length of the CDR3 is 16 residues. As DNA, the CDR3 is TGTGCCAGCAGCCCGAGGGCTAGCGCGATCTACAATGAGCAGTTCTTC. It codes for CASSPRASAIYNEQFF.

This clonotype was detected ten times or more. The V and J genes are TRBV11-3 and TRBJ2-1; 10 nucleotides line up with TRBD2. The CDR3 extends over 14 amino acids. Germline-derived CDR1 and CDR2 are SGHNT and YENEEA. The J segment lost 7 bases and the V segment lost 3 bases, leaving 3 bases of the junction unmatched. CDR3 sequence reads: CASSLTSGLNEQFF. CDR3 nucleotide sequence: TGTGCCAGCAGCTTGACTAGCGGGTTGAATGAGCAGTTCTTC.

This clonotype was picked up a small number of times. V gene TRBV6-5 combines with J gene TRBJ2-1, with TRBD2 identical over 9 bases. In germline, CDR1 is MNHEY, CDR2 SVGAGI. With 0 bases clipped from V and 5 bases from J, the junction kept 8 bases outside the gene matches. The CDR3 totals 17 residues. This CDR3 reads CASSYSWDLAGNNEQFF. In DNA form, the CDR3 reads TGTGCCAGCAGTTACTCCTGGGACCTAGCGGGAAACAATGAGCAGTTCTTC.